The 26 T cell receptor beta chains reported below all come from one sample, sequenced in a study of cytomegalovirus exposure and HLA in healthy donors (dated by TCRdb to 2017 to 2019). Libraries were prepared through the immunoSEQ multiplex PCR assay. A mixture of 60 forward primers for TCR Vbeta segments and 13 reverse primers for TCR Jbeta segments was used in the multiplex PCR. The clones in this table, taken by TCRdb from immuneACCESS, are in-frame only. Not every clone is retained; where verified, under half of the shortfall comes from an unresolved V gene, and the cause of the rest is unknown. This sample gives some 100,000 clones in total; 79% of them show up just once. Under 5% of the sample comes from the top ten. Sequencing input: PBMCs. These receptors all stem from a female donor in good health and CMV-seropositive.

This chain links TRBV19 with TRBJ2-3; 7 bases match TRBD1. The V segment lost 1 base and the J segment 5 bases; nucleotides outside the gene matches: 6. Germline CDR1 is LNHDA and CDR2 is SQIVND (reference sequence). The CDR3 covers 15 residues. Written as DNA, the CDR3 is TGTGCCAGTAGTATAGGAGGGGGCGCGGGAGATACGCAGTATTTT. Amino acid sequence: CASSIGGGAGDTQYF.

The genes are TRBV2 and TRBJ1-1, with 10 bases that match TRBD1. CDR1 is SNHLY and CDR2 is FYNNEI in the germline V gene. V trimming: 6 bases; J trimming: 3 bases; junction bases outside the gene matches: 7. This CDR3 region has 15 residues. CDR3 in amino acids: CASRGRTGGDTEAFF. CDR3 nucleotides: TGTGCCAGCAGAGGTAGGACAGGGGGAGACACTGAAGCTTTCTTT.

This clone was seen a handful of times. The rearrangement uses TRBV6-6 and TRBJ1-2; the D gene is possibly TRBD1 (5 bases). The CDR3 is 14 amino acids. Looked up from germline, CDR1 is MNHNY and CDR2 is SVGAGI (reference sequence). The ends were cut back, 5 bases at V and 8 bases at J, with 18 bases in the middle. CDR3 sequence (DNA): TGTGCCAGCAGTCGAGCCGCGGGGGGGGAAGGCTACACCTTC. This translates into CASSRAAGGEGYTF.

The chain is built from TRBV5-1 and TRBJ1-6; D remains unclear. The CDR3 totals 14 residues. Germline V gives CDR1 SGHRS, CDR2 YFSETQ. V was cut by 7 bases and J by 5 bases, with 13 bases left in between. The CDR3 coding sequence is TGCGCCAGCGGGGAGGGAAATGATAATTCACCCCTCCACTTT. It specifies CASGEGNDNSPLHF.

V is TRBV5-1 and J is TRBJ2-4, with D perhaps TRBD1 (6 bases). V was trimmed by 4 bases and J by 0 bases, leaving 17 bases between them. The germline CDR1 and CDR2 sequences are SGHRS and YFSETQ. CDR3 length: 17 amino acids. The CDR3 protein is CASSIGQILLAKNIQYF. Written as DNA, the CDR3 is TGCGCCAGCAGCATCGGACAGATCCTGCTAGCCAAAAACATTCAGTACTTC.

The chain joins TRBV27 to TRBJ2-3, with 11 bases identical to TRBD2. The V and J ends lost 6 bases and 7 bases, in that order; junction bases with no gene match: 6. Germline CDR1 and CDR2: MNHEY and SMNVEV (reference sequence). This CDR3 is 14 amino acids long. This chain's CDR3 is CASRTSGALYTQYF. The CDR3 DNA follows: TGTGCCAGCAGGACTAGCGGGGCCCTATATACGCAGTATTTT.

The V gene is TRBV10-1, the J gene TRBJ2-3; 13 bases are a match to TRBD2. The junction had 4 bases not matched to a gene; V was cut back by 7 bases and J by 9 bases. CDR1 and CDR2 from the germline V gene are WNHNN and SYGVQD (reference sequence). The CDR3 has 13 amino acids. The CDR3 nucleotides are TGCGCCAGCACGGGACTAGCGGGACTCACGCAGTATTTT. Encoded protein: CASTGLAGLTQYF.

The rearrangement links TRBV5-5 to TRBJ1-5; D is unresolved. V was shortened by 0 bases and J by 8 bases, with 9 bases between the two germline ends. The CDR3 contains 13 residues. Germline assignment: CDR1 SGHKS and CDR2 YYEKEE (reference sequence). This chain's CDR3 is CASSLAPGEPQHF. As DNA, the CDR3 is TGTGCCAGCAGCTTGGCGCCGGGTGAGCCCCAGCATTTT.

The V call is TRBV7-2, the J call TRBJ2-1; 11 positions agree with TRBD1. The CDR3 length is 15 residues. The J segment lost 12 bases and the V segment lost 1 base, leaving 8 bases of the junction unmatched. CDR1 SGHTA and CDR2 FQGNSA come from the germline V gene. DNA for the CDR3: TGTGCCAGCAGCTTAGGCTCCGGGACAGGGGGAGGGCAGTTCTTC. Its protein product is CASSLGSGTGGGQFF.

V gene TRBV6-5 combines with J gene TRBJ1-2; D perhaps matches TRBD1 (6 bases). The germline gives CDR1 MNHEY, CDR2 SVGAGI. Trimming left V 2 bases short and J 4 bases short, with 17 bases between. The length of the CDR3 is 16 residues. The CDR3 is CASSYRPGGAGYGYTF. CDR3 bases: TGTGCCAGCAGTTACCGCCCGGGGGGCGCGGGCTATGGCTACACCTTC.

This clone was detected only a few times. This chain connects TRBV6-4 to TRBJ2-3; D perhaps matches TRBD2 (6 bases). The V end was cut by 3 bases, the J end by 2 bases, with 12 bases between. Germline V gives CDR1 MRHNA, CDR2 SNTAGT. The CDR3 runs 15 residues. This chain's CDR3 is CASSDNGGNTDTQYF. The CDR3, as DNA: TGTGCCAGCAGTGATAACGGGGGTAACACAGATACGCAGTATTTT.

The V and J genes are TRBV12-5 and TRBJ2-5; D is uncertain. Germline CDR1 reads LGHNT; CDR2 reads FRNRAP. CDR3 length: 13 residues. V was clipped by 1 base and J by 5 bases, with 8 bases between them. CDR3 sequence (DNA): TGTGCTAGTGGTTTGGGGGCGCATGAGACCCAGTACTTC. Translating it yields CASGLGAHETQYF.

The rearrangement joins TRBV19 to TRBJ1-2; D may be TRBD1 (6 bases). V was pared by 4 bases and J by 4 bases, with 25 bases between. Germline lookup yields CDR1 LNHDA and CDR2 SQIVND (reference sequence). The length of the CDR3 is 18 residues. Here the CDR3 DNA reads TGTGCCAGTAGTACCGACCCTAAACGACAGGCCAAAACCTATGGCTACACCTTC. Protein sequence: CASSTDPKRQAKTYGYTF.

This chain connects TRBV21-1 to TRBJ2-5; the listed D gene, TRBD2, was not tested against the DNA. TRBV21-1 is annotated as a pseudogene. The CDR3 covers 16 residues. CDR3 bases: TGTGCCAGCAGCAAAGGCGGGGGACTAGCGGGAGAGACCCAGTACTTC. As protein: CASSKGGGLAGETQYF.

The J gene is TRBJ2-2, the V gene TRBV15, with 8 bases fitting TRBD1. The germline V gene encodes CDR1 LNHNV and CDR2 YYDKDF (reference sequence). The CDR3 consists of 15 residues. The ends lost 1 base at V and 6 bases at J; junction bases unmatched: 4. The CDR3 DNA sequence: TGTGCCACCAGCAGAGTTTCAGGGGGCCCCGGGGAGCTGTTTTTT. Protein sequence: CATSRVSGGPGELFF.

The CDR3 DNA is TGTGCCAGCAGTTTACAGGGCGACACCGGGGAGCTGTTTTTT. It specifies CASSLQGDTGELFF. The V and J genes are TRBV6-1 and TRBJ2-2; a weak D match, TRBD1 (6 bases). Germline V gene data show CDR1 as MNHNS and CDR2 as SASEGT. The CDR3 sequence is 14 residues long. Trimming pared 5 bases from V and 3 bases from J, leaving 10 bases between.

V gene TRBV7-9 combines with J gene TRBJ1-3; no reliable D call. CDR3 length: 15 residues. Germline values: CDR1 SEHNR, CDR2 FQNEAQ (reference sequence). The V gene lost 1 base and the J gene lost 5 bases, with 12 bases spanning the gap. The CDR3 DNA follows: TGTGCCAGCAGCTTAGGGGAGAGCGGGAGAAACACCATATATTTT. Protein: CASSLGESGRNTIYF. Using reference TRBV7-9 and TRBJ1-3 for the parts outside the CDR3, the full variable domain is DTGVSQNPRHKITKRGQNVTFRCDPISEHNRLYWYRQTLGQGPEFLTYFQNEAQLEKSRLLSDRFSAERPKGSFSTLEIQRTEQGDSAMYLCASSLGESGRNTIYFGEGSWLTVV.

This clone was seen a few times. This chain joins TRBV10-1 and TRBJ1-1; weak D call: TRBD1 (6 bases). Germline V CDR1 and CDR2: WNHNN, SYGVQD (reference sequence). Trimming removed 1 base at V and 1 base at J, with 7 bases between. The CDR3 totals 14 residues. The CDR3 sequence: CASSEWGQNTEAFF. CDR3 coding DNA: TGCGCCAGCAGTGAGTGGGGACAGAACACTGAAGCTTTCTTT.

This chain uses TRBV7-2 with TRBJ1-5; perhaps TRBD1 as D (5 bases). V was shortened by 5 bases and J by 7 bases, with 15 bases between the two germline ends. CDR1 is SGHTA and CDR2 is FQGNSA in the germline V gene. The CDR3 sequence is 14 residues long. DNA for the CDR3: TGTGCCAGCAGCCTGGGGGGACGGGACCAGCCCCAGCATTTT. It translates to CASSLGGRDQPQHF. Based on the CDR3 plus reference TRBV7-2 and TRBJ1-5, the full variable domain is GAGVSQSPSNKVTEKGKDVELRCDPISGHTALYWYRQSLGQGLEFLIYFQGNSAPDKSGLPSDRFSAERTGGSVSTLTIQRTQQEDSAVYLCASSLGGRDQPQHFGDGTRLSIL.

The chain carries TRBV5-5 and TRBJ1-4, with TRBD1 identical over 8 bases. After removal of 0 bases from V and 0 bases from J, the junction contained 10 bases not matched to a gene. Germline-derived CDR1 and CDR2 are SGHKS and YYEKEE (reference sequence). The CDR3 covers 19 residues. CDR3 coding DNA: TGTGCCAGCAGCTTGGGCCCAGGGGGCCCACCCTCAACTAATGAAAAACTGTTTTTT. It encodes CASSLGPGGPPSTNEKLFF.

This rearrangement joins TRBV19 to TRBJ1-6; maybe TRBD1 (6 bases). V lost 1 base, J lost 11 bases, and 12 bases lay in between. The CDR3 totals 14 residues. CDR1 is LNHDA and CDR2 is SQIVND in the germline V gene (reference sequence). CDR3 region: CASSIGQENAPLHF. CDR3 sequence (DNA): TGTGCCAGTAGTATAGGACAGGAGAATGCACCCCTCCACTTT.

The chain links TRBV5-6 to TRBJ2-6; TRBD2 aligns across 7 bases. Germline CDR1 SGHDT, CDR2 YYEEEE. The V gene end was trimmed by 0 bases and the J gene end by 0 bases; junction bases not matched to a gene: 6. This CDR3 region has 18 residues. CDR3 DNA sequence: TGTGCCAGCAGCTTGGTTTGGCGGGGGACCTCTGGGGCCAACGTCCTGACTTTC. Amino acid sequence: CASSLVWRGTSGANVLTF.

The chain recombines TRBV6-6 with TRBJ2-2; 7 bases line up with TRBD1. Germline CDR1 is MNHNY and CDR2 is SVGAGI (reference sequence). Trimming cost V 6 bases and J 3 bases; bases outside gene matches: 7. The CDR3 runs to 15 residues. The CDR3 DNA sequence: TGTGCCAGCAGCGAAACAGGGGTGGACACCGGGGAGCTGTTTTTT. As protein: CASSETGVDTGELFF.

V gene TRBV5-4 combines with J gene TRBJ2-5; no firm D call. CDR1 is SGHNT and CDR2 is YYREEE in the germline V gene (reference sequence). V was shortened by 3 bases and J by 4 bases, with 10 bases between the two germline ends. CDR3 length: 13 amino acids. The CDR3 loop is CASSSASPETQYF. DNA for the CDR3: TGTGCCAGCAGCTCCGCCAGTCCAGAGACCCAGTACTTC.

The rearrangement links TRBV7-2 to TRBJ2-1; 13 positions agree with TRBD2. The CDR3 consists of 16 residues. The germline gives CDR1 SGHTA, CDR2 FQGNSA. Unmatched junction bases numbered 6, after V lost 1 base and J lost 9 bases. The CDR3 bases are TGTGCCAGCAGCTTAGGGGGGACTAGCGGGAAGGGTGAGCAGTTCTTC. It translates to CASSLGGTSGKGEQFF. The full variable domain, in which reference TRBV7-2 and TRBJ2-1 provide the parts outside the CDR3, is GAGVSQSPSNKVTEKGKDVELRCDPISGHTALYWYRQSLGQGLEFLIYFQGNSAPDKSGLPSDRFSAERTGGSVSTLTIQRTQQEDSAVYLCASSLGGTSGKGEQFFGPGTRLTVL.

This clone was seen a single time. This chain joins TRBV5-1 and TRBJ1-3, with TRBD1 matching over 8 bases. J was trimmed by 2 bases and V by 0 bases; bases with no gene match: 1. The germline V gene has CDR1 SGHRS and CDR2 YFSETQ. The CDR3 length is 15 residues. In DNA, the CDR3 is TGCGCCAGCAGCTTGGCACAGGGGGCTGGAAACACCATATATTTT. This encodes CASSLAQGAGNTIYF. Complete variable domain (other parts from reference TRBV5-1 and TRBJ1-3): KAGVTQTPRYLIKTRGQQVTLSCSPISGHRSVSWYQQTPGQGLQFLFEYFSETQRNKGNFPGRFSGRQFSNSRSEMNVSTLELGDSALYLCASSLAQGAGNTIYFGEGSWLTVV.